This TCR beta chain was obtained from a study of shared clonotypes between healthy human individuals. Concerning this clone: Its specificity is not known.

Some clones are missing from TCRdb's copy, which holds only in-frame ones; the method was immunoSEQ multiplex PCR. The table lists roughly 850,000 clones, 96% of them singletons. CD8 cells classed as naive were CD45RO-negative and positively selected for CCR7, excluding terminally differentiated effector memory CD45RA+ cells. Recent acute infections and vaccinations were absent in the healthy HIV-negative adult donors. V dropped 0 bases and J dropped 6 bases, with 13 bases sitting between them. CDR1 and CDR2 from the germline V gene are SGHKS and YYEKEE (reference sequence). The CDR3 loop spans 15 amino acids. Study-level findings and limits: What rarefaction showed was incomplete sorted-subset sequencing despite large depth. Among donors, clonotype sharing was expected to be affected by sequencing depth.

This chain connects TRBV5-5 to TRBJ2-1; no firm D call. Sequencing input: naive CD8+ T cells sorted from blood. The clonotype was recovered from a man younger than 45 in good health. The CDR3 bases are TGTGCCAGCAGCTTGGGGCCCAATCCTCGCAATGAGCAGTTCTTC. Protein: CASSLGPNPRNEQFF. The full variable domain, with the rest looked up from reference TRBV5-5 and TRBJ2-1, is DAGVTQSPTHLIKTRGQQVTLRCSPISGHKSVSWYQQVLGQGPQFIFQYYEKEERGRGNFPDRFSARQFPNYSSELNVNALLLGDSALYLCASSLGPNPRNEQFFGPGTRLTVL.